Included here is one T cell receptor beta chain sequence, with context. Antigen: not known. This CDR3 is 18 amino acids long. V shed 6 bases, J shed 2 bases, and the junction held 9 bases outside the gene matches. Germline-derived CDR1 and CDR2 are LNHDA and SQIVND (reference sequence). The protocol was immunoSEQ multiplex PCR, while the TCRdb copy is restricted to in-frame clones and leaves out a portion. The profile covers some 130,000 clones, with over 75% appearing a single time and approximately 5% taken by the ten largest. The source of the sample is a study of a mutant IDH1 vaccine in newly diagnosed glioma. The time point here: week 11, during vaccination. The content of each vaccine dose was 300 ug of mutant IDH1 20-mer peptide, and topical imiquimod accompanied it.

The chain links TRBV19 to TRBJ2-6; 11 positions match TRBD1. The sample here was PBMCs, taken from a glioma patient whose treatment included an IDH1 peptide vaccine. The source is a man aged 35-49 years with glioma. For the CDR3, the DNA is TGTGCCAGTAGCAACCTCGGACAGGGGGCGCCTGGGGCCAACGTCCTGACTTTC. Translated, it gives CASSNLGQGAPGANVLTF.